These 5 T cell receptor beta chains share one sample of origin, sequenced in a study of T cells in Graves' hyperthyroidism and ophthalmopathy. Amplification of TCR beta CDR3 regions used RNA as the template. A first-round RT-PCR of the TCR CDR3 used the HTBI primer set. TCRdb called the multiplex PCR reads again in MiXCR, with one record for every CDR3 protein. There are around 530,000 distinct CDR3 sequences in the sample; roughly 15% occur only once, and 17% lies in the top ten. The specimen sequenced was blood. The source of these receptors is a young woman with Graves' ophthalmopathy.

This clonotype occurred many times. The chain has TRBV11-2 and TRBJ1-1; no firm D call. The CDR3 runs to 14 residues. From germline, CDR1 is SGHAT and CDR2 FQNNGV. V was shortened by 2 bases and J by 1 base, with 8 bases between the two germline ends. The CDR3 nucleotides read TGTGCCAGCAGCTTACAACCCACGAACACTGAAGCTTTCTTT. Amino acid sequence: CASSLQPTNTEAFF.

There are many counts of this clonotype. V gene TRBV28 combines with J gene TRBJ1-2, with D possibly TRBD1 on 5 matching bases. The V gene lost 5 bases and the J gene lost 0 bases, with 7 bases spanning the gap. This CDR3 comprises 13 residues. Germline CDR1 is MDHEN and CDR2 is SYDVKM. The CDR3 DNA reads TGTGCCAGCAGTACGGGGGCTAACTATGGCTACACCTTC. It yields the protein CASSTGANYGYTF.

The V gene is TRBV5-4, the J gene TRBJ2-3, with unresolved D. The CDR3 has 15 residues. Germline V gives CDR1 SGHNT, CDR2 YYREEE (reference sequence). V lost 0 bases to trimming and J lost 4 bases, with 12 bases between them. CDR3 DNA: TGTGCCAGCAGCTTGGACTCAGTGAAGGCAGATACGCAGTATTTT. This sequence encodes CASSLDSVKADTQYF.

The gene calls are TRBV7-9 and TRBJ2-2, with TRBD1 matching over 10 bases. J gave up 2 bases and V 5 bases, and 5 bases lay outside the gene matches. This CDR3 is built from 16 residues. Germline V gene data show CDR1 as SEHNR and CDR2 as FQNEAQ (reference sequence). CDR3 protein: CASSAGQGRNTGELFF. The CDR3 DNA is TGTGCCAGCAGCGCGGGACAGGGGCGAAACACCGGGGAGCTGTTTTTT.

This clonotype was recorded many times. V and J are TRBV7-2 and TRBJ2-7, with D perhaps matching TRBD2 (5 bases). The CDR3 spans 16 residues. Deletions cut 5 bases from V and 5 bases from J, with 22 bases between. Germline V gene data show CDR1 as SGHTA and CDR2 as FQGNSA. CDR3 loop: CASSIRENKAGDEQYF. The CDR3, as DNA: TGTGCCAGCAGCATAAGGGAAAACAAAGCCGGGGACGAGCAGTACTTC.